The next 31 T cell receptor beta chains were all read from a single sample in a study of CD8 T cells in ankylosing spondylitis. TCRdb called the 5' RACE reads again in MiXCR, with one record for every CDR3 protein. The table includes a few hundred thousand distinct CDR3 sequences, roughly 22% detected once. The specimen was blood, either unsorted or a sorted T cell fraction (not recorded which). The receptors derive from a male donor with ankylosing spondylitis or in good health (not recorded which).

J is TRBJ2-7 and V is TRBV29-1; TRBD1 might be the D (6 bases). Germline lookup yields CDR1 SQVTM and CDR2 ANQGSEA. The germline V and J ends were trimmed by 4 bases and 6 bases, with 16 bases remaining between them. The CDR3 has 13 residues. This CDR3 reads CSVGWTEYGEQYF. As DNA, the CDR3 is TGCAGCGTTGGGTGGACAGAGTATGGCGAGCAGTACTTC.

This clonotype showed up just a few times. J is TRBJ1-2 and V is TRBV29-1; D is unclear. Looked up from germline, CDR1 is SQVTM and CDR2 is ANQGSEA. V was clipped by 0 bases and J by 8 bases, with 10 bases between them. The CDR3 totals 12 residues. The DNA of the CDR3 is TGCAGCGTTGAAGAGGGAACATCCGGCTACACCTTC. This encodes CSVEEGTSGYTF.

This chain connects TRBV9 to TRBJ2-7; 10 bases agree with TRBD1. With 4 bases clipped from V and 4 bases from J, the junction kept 8 bases outside the gene matches. This CDR3 is 15 amino acids long. Germline V gives CDR1 SGDLS, CDR2 YYNGEE. The CDR3 loop is CASSSRPDRGYEQYF. CDR3 nucleotide sequence: TGTGCCAGCAGCTCCCGGCCGGACAGGGGGTACGAGCAGTACTTC.

The rearrangement uses TRBV19 and TRBJ2-2; 8 bases line up with TRBD1. Germline CDR1 and CDR2: LNHDA and SQIVND (reference sequence). V gave up 4 bases and J gave up 3 bases; unmatched junction bases: 13. The CDR3 runs 18 residues. This CDR3 is CASSTNQGQESYTGELFF. CDR3 DNA: TGTGCCAGTAGTACGAACCAGGGACAGGAAAGCTACACCGGGGAGCTGTTTTTT.

The rearrangement uses TRBV9 and TRBJ2-1, with TRBD2 matching 7 bases. With 0 bases clipped from V and 3 bases from J, the junction kept 3 bases outside the gene matches. Germline CDR1 and CDR2: SGDLS and YYNGEE. This CDR3 spans 15 amino acids. The CDR3 spells CASSVGEGSYNEQFF. The CDR3 region has the DNA TGTGCCAGCAGCGTAGGGGAGGGCAGCTACAATGAGCAGTTCTTC.

This clonotype was counted ten times or more. The chain has TRBV12-3 or TRBV12-4 and TRBJ1-3; no clear D. Trimming left V 6 bases short and J 4 bases short, with 7 bases between. The length of the CDR3 is 12 residues. The CDR3 is CASSPSGNTIYF. The CDR3 DNA sequence: TGTGCCAGCAGCCCGTCGGGAAACACCATATATTTT.

This clonotype has a handful of counts. This sequence joins TRBV20-1 and TRBJ2-3; 9 nucleotides line up with TRBD2. The germline V gene has CDR1 DFQATT and CDR2 SNEGSKA (reference sequence). V lost 0 bases, J lost 0 bases, and 10 bases stayed unmatched. The CDR3 totals 18 residues. For the CDR3, the DNA is TGCAGTGCTAGAGATGCAAGCGGGGGGCCAACTAGCACAGATACGCAGTATTTT. This sequence encodes CSARDASGGPTSTDTQYF.

V gene TRBV5-5 combines with J gene TRBJ1-1; D remains unclear. Germline-derived CDR1 and CDR2 are SGHKS and YYEKEE (reference sequence). The CDR3 has 13 amino acids. Trimming shortened V by 4 bases and J by 1 base, and 8 bases separated the two germline ends. CDR3 in DNA: TGTGCCAGCAGCCTAGTCAGGAACACTGAAGCTTTCTTT. This sequence encodes CASSLVRNTEAFF.

This clonotype is a singleton in its sample. The chain joins TRBV20-1 to TRBJ2-6; a weak D match, TRBD2 (5 bases). Germline CDR1 and CDR2: DFQATT and SNEGSKA (reference sequence). This CDR3 has 15 amino acids. CDR3 loop: CSASRENSGANVLTF. The CDR3 nucleotides read TGCAGCGCCTCCCGGGAAAACTCTGGGGCCAACGTCCTGACTTTC.

The table lists this clonotype with a few counts. The chain has TRBV4-1 and TRBJ2-7; D is unclear. The germline gives CDR1 MGHRA, CDR2 YSYEKL. This CDR3 contains 15 residues. Between the trimmed V and J ends, which lost 0 bases and 2 bases, there was a span of 11 bases. The CDR3 nucleotides read TGCGCCAGCAGCCAAGAATTCACAGTTACCTACGAGCAGTACTTC. The encoded protein is CASSQEFTVTYEQYF.

A few counts support this clonotype. The chain joins TRBV9 to TRBJ1-6; 7 nucleotides match TRBD1. Unmatched junction bases numbered 9, after V lost 4 bases and J lost 8 bases. Germline loops: CDR1 SGDLS, CDR2 YYNGEE. The CDR3 contains 15 residues. DNA for the CDR3: TGTGCCAGCAGCACGACCGGGACAGTCGATTCACCCCTCCACTTT. It specifies CASSTTGTVDSPLHF.

The chain uses TRBV29-1 and TRBJ2-1, with D possibly being TRBD1 (6 bases). V was shortened by 7 bases and J by 5 bases, with 9 bases between the two germline ends. This CDR3 is built from 11 residues. Germline CDR1 is SQVTM and CDR2 is ANQGSEA. The DNA of the CDR3 is TGCAGCGGGGGGCTTGACAATGAGCAGTTCTTC. Translation gives CSGGLDNEQFF.

This clonotype occurred a few times. The chain recombines TRBV11-2 with TRBJ2-5; the match to TRBD1 covers 7 bases. Germline V gene lookup returns CDR1 SGHAT and CDR2 FQNNGV. This CDR3 has 17 amino acids. J gave up 3 bases and V 5 bases, and 15 bases lay outside the gene matches. CDR3: CASSPNYRGQEEETQYF. Written as DNA, the CDR3 is TGTGCCAGCAGCCCCAACTACCGAGGACAGGAAGAAGAGACCCAGTACTTC.

V and J are TRBV11-1 and TRBJ2-2; no clear D gene. The V end lost 4 bases, the J end lost 0 bases, and 18 bases lay between the germline ends. CDR1 and CDR2 (germline): SGHAT, FQDESV (reference sequence). This CDR3 has 18 amino acids. Here the CDR3 reads CASSSYQGGYANTGELFF. The CDR3 DNA is TGTGCCAGCAGCTCATATCAAGGTGGATACGCGAACACCGGGGAGCTGTTTTTT.

The chain couples TRBV20-1 to TRBJ1-1, with 8 nucleotides matching TRBD1. The germline V gene encodes CDR1 DFQATT and CDR2 SNEGSKA (reference sequence). The CDR3 sequence is 14 residues long. The V segment lost 2 bases and the J segment 2 bases; nucleotides outside the gene matches: 4. CDR3 bases: TGCAGTGCTAGATGGACAGGGCAAAACACTGAAGCTTTCTTT. Translating gives CSARWTGQNTEAFF.

The V call is TRBV6-1, the J call TRBJ2-4; the D call may be TRBD1 or TRBD2 (5 bases each). The CDR3 spans 16 residues. The germline gives CDR1 MNHNS, CDR2 SASEGT. The V end was cut by 8 bases, the J end by 4 bases, with 21 bases between. In DNA form, the CDR3 reads TGTGCCAGCCGACCTAGGGGAGCTGGGCCTAAAAACATTCAGTACTTC. The encoded protein is CASRPRGAGPKNIQYF.

This chain joins TRBV7-8 and TRBJ2-1; no clear D. Trimming removed 2 bases from V and 7 bases from J, with 9 bases in between. The CDR3 is 13 amino acids. Looked up from germline, CDR1 is SGHVS and CDR2 is FQNEAQ. CDR3 sequence: CASSLMTRNEQFF. In DNA form, the CDR3 reads TGTGCCAGCAGCTTAATGACGAGGAATGAGCAGTTCTTC.

The chain links TRBV12-3 or TRBV12-4 to TRBJ2-5; D perhaps matches TRBD1 (6 bases). The V end was cut by 5 bases, the J end by 2 bases, with 12 bases between. The length of the CDR3 is 14 residues. The CDR3 sequence is CASSNTGKQETQYF. CDR3 sequence (DNA): TGTGCCAGCAGTAATACAGGGAAACAAGAGACCCAGTACTTC.

The chain is built from TRBV7-2 and TRBJ2-2; D not certain. Germline V lookup: CDR1 SGHTA, CDR2 FQGNSA. The CDR3 spans 14 residues. The V end was cut by 9 bases, the J end by 3 bases, with 14 bases between. This CDR3 reads CASGMWTDTGELFF. CDR3 bases: TGTGCCAGTGGGATGTGGACCGACACCGGGGAGCTGTTTTTT.

This clonotype turned up a few times. The chain carries TRBV12-3 or TRBV12-4 and TRBJ1-1; the D gene is possibly TRBD1 (6 bases). V was pared by 6 bases and J by 5 bases, with 22 bases between. The CDR3 runs to 16 residues. CDR3 loop: CASRNIAQGIGTEAFF. The CDR3 bases are TGTGCCAGCAGGAACATTGCCCAGGGGATCGGAACTGAAGCTTTCTTT.

The chain has TRBV4-1 and TRBJ2-3, with a weak D call TRBD2 (5 bases). V was shortened by 4 bases and J by 3 bases, with 23 bases between the two germline ends. CDR3 length: 18 amino acids. The V gene's germline CDR1 is MGHRA and CDR2 YSYEKL. CDR3 bases: TGCGCCAGCAGCCCTGGCGGGTCTGTGCTCGTCGGGACAGATACGCAGTATTTT. It translates to CASSPGGSVLVGTDTQYF.

The chain combines TRBV24-1 with TRBJ2-3; D is perhaps TRBD2 (6 bases). Per the germline V gene, CDR1 is KGHDR and CDR2 is SFDVKD. CDR3 size: 15 residues. With 3 bases removed from V and 3 bases from J, the gap between germline ends came to 12 bases. CDR3 region: CATSDAAGRTDTQYF. The CDR3 DNA sequence: TGTGCCACCAGTGATGCGGCAGGGAGGACAGATACGCAGTATTTT.

This clonotype was counted only a few times. The chain has TRBV12-3 or TRBV12-4 and TRBJ1-2; D perhaps matches TRBD1 (5 bases). CDR3 size: 13 residues. V was trimmed by 10 bases and J by 3 bases, leaving 15 bases between them. Written as DNA, the CDR3 is TGTGCCACAGATACAGACAGTGACTATGGCTACACCTTC. This translates into CATDTDSDYGYTF.

The chain employs TRBV11-1 and TRBJ2-3; 8 bases line up with TRBD2. The trim removed 0 bases at V and 0 bases at J, leaving 8 bases unmatched. The CDR3 covers 18 residues. In germline, CDR1 is SGHAT, CDR2 FQDESV (reference sequence). CDR3 DNA: TGTGCCAGCAGCTTAGCGGGGGCCCAGCGGGGGAGCACAGATACGCAGTATTTT. Translated, it gives CASSLAGAQRGSTDTQYF.

This clonotype turned up a few times. This chain joins TRBV10-3 and TRBJ2-7; perhaps TRBD1 as D (7 bases). This CDR3 has 12 amino acids. Trimming pared 6 bases from V and 9 bases from J, leaving 15 bases between. Germline CDR1 ENHRY, CDR2 SYGVKD. CDR3 DNA: TGTGCCATCAGGGAGGGGACAGTTGGGCAGTACTTC. The encoded protein is CAIREGTVGQYF.

The sample holds a few counts of this clonotype. The chain's CDR3 is CSVESSSYEQYF. The DNA of the CDR3 is TGCAGCGTTGAAAGCTCCTCCTACGAGCAGTACTTC. The chain uses TRBV29-1 and TRBJ2-7; D remains unclear. Germline values: CDR1 SQVTM, CDR2 ANQGSEA. Between the trimmed V and J ends, which lost 2 bases and 0 bases, there was a span of 5 bases. CDR3 length: 12 residues.

This clonotype was counted a few times. The genes are TRBV30 and TRBJ2-7; D remains ambiguous. Trimming cost V 0 bases and J 2 bases, with 8 bases left between them. This CDR3 has 13 residues. Per the germline V gene, CDR1 is GTSNPN and CDR2 is SVGIG (reference sequence). In DNA, the CDR3 is TGTGCCTGGAGTGTGACTTATACCTACGAGCAGTACTTC. It encodes CAWSVTYTYEQYF.

The rearrangement uses TRBV12-3 or TRBV12-4 and TRBJ2-2; 7 bases are a match to TRBD1. This CDR3 contains 15 residues. Trimming cost V 6 bases and J 4 bases; bases outside gene matches: 8. The CDR3 sequence: CASSEDRATTGELFF. CDR3 nucleotide sequence: TGTGCCAGCAGCGAAGACAGGGCTACCACCGGGGAGCTGTTTTTT.

V usage is TRBV10-1 and J usage is TRBJ2-7; the D gene could be TRBD1 or TRBD2 (5 bases each). Germline values: CDR1 WNHNN, CDR2 SYGVQD (reference sequence). The ends were cut back, 0 bases at V and 2 bases at J, with 11 bases in the middle. The CDR3 consists of 15 residues. The CDR3 DNA follows: TGCGCCAGCAGTGAGTCCAGGGAGTTCGCCTACGAGCAGTACTTC. Translation gives CASSESREFAYEQYF.

The rearrangement joins TRBV5-6 to TRBJ2-2, with unresolved D. Trimming stripped 3 bases from V and 7 bases from J, with 4 bases between. Germline CDR1 reads SGHDT; CDR2 reads YYEEEE. The CDR3 consists of 11 residues. CDR3 nucleotides: TGTGCCAGCAGCTGGATCGGGGAGCTGTTTTTT. Translated: CASSWIGELFF.

This chain connects TRBV7-6 to TRBJ2-2; D unresolved. The germline CDR1 and CDR2 sequences are SGHVS and FNYEAQ. Trimming took 1 base from V and 6 from J, leaving 9 bases between them. The length of the CDR3 is 14 residues. The DNA for the CDR3 is TGTGCCAGCAGCTTAGGGGTGTCCTCCGGGGAGCTGTTTTTT. It specifies CASSLGVSSGELFF.